Sequencing of this T cell receptor beta chain was carried out in a study of cytomegalovirus exposure and HLA in healthy donors. Concerning this clone: Its target is not known.

The V gene lost 7 bases and the J gene lost 6 bases, with 7 bases spanning the gap. The CDR3 is made up of 11 amino acids. Looked up from germline, CDR1 is SGDLS and CDR2 is YYNGEE. Use of 60 Vbeta and 13 Jbeta primers characterized the PCR. TCRdb's copy holds only in-frame clones and misses some; the assay was immunoSEQ multiplex PCR. This table lists roughly 120,000 clones. Overall study results and limits: For TCR beta chains, V- and J-gene trimming was later linked to a missense DCLRE1C variant.

The sample was PBMCs. This rearrangement joins TRBV9 to TRBJ2-2; D uncertain. The receptor was derived from a man between 18 and 29 years old in good health and CMV-seronegative. As DNA, the CDR3 is TGTGCCAGCTCCTACCCCGGGGAGCTGTTTTTT. Translation: CASSYPGELFF.